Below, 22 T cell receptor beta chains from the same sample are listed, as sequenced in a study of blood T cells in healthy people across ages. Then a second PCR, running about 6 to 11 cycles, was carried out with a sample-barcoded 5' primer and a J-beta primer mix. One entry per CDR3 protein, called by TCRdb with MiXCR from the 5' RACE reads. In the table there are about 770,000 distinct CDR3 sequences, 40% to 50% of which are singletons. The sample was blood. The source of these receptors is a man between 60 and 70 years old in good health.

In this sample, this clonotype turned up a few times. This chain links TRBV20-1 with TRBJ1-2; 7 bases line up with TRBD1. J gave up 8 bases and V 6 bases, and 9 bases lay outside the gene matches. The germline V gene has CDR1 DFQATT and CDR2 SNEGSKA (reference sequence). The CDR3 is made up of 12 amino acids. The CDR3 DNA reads TGCAGTGCCGAAAGGGGGCCTGGGGGCTACACCTTC. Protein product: CSAERGPGGYTF.

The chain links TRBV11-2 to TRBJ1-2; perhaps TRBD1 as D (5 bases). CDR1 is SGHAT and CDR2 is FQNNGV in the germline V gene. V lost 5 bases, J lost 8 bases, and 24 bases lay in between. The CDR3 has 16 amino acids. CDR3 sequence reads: CASSIVTTVGSEGYTF. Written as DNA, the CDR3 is TGTGCCAGCAGCATAGTAACGACAGTTGGCAGCGAGGGCTACACCTTC.

The CDR3 reads CASSPPAAPETQYF. The CDR3 DNA is TGTGCCAGCTCACCACCGGCGGCCCCAGAGACCCAGTACTTC. The chain carries TRBV18 and TRBJ2-5; D is unclear. The V gene lost 0 bases and the J gene lost 4 bases, with 9 bases spanning the gap. The CDR3 length is 14 residues. Looked up from germline, CDR1 is KGHSH and CDR2 is LQKENI.

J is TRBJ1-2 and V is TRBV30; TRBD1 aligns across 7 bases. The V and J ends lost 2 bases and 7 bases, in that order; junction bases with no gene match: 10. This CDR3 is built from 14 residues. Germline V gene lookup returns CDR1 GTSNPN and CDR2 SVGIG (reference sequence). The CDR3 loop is CAWSTTRDRAGYTF. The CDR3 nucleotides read TGTGCCTGGAGTACAACTCGTGACAGGGCTGGCTACACCTTC.

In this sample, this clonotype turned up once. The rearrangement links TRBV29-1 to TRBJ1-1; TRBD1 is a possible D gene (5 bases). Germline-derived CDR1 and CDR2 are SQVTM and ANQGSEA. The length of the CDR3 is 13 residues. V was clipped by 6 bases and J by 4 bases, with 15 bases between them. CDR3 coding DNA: TGCAGCGTATCACCCAGGGTAGTCACTGAAGCTTTCTTT. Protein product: CSVSPRVVTEAFF. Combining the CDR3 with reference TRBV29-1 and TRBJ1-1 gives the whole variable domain SAVISQKPSRDICQRGTSLTIQCQVDSQVTMMFWYRQQPGQSLTLIATANQGSEATYESGFVIDKFPISRPNLTFSTLTVSNMSPEDSSIYLCSVSPRVVTEAFFGQGTRLTVV.

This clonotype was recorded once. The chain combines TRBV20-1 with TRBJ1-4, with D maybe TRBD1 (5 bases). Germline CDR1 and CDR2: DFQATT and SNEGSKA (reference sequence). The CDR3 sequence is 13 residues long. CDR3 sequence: CSSRGTPNEKLFF. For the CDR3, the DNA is TGCAGCTCGAGGGGAACCCCTAATGAAAAACTGTTTTTT.

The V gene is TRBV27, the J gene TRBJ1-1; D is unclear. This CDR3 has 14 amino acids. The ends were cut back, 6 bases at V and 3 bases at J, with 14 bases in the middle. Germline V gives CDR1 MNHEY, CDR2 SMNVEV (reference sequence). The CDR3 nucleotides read TGTGCCAGCAGGCAGACGGGGTTGGACACTGAAGCTTTCTTT. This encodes CASRQTGLDTEAFF.

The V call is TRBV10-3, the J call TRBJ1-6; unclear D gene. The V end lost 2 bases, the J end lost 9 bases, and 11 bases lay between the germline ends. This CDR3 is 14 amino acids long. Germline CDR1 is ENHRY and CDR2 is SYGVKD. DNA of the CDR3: TGTGCCATCAGTGAGGCGCCTAGTACTTCACCCCTCCACTTT. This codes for CAISEAPSTSPLHF.

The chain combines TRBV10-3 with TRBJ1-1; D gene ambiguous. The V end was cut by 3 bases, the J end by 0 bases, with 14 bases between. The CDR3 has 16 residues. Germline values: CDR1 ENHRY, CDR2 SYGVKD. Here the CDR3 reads CAISESPGQMNTEAFF. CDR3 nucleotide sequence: TGTGCCATCAGTGAATCCCCTGGCCAGATGAACACTGAAGCTTTCTTT.

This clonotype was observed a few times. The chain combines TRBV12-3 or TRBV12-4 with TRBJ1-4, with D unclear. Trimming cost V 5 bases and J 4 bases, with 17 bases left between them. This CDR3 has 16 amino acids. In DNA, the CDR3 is TGTGCCAGCAGTCTTGCAAGCGGTGATATTAATGAAAAACTGTTTTTT. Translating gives CASSLASGDINEKLFF.

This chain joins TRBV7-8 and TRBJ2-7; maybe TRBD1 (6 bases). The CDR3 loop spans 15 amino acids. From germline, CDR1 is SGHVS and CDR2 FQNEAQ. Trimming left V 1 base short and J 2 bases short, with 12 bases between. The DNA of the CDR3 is TGTGCCAGCAGCTTAGTACAGGGTAGAACCTACGAGCAGTACTTC. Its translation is CASSLVQGRTYEQYF. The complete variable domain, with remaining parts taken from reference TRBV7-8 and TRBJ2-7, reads GAGVSQSPRYKVAKRGQDVALRCDPISGHVSLFWYQQALGQGPEFLTYFQNEAQLDKSGLPSDRFFAERPEGSVSTLKIQRTQQEDSAVYLCASSLVQGRTYEQYFGPGTRLTVT.

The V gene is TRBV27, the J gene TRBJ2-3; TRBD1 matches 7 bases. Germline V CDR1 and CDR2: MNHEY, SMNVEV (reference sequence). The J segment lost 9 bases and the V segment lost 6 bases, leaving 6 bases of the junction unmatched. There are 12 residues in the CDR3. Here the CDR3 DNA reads TGTGCCAGCAGGGCGAGGGGGCTCACGCAGTATTTT. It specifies CASRARGLTQYF.

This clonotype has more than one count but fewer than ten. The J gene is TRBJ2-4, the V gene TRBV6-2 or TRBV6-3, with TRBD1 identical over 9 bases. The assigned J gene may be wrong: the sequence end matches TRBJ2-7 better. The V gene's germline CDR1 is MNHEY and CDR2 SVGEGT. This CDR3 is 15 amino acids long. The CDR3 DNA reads TGTGCCAGCAGCACCCGGGACAGGGCTTTATACGAGCAGTACTTC. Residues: CASSTRDRALYEQYF.

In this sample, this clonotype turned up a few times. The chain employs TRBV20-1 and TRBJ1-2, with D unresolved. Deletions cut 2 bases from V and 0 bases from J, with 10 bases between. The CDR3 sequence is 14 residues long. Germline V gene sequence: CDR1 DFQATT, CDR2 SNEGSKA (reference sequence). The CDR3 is CSARPGAANYGYTF. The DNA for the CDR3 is TGCAGTGCTAGACCCGGAGCGGCTAACTATGGCTACACCTTC.

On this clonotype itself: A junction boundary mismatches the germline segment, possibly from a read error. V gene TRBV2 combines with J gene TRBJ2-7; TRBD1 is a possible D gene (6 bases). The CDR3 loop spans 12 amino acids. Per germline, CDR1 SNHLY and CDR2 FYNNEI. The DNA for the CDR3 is TGTGGCAGCCAACAGGGATTCTACGAGCAGTACTTC. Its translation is CGSQQGFYEQYF.

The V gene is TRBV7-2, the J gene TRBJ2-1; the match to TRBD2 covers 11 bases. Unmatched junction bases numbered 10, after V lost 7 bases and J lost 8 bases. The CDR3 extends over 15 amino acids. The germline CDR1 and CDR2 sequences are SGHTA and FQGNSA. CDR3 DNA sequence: TGTGCCAGCACTCGGGCTAGCGGGGGGCCCGATGAGCAGTTCTTC. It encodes CASTRASGGPDEQFF.

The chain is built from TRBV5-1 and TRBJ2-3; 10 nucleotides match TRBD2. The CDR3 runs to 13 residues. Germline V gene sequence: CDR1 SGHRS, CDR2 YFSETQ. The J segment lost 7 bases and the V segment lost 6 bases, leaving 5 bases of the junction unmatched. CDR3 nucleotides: TGCGCCAGCAAAGCGGGGGGGCAAAATACGCAGTATTTT. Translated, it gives CASKAGGQNTQYF.

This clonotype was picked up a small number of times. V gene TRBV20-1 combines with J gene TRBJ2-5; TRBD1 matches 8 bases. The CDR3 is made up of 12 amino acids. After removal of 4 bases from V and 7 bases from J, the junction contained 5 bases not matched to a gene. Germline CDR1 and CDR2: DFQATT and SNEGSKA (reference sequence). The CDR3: CSAMGQVGTQYF. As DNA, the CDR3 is TGCAGTGCTATGGGACAGGTGGGGACCCAGTACTTC.

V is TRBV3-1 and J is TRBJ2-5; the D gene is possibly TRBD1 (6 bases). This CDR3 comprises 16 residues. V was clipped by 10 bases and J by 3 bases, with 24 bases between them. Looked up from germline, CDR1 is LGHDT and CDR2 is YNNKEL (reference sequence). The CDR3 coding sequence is TGTGCCACCACTTCGACGACAGGACTCTGGGAAGAGACCCAGTACTTC. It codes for CATTSTTGLWEETQYF.

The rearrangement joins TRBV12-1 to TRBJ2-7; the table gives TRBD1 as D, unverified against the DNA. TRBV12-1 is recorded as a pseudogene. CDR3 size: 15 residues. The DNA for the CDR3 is TGTGCCAGCGTACCGCCCGGGACAGGGAGCTACGAGCAGTACTTC. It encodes CASVPPGTGSYEQYF.

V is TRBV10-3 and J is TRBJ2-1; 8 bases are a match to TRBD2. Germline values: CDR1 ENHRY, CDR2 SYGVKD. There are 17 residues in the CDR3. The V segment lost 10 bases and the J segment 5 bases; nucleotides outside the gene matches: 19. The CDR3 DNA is TGTGCCACCCAGGGCCTTCAGCGGGGGTTCGTGAACAATGAGCAGTTCTTC. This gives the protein CATQGLQRGFVNNEQFF.

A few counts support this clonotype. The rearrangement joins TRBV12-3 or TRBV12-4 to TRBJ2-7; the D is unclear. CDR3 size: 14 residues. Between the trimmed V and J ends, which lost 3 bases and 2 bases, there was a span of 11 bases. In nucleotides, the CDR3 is TGTGCCAGCAGTTTTGGGCCTGGGACCTACGAGCAGTACTTC. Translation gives CASSFGPGTYEQYF.